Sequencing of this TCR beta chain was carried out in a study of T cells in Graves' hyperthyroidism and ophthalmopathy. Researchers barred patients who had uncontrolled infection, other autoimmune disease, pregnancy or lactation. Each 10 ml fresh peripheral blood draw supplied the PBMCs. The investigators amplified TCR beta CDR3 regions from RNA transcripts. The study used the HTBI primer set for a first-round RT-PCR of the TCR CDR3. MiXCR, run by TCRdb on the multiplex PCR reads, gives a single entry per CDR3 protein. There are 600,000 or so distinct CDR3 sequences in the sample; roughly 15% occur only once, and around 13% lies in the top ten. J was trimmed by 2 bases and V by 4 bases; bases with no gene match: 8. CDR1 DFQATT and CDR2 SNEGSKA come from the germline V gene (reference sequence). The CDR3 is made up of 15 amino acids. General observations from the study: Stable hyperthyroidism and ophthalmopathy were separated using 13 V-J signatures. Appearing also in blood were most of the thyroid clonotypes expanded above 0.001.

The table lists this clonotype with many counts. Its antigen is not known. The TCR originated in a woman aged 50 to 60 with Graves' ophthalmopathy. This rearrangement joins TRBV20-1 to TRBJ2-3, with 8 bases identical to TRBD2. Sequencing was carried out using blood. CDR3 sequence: CSAIMAGGFTDTQYF. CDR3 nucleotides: TGCAGTGCTATCATGGCGGGGGGATTCACAGATACGCAGTATTTT.